Listed here are 30 T cell receptor beta chains from one sample, sequenced in a study of blood T cell repertoires in COVID-19. The repertoire was sequenced with immunoSEQ multiplex PCR; TCRdb's copy has only in-frame clones and lacks some. The sample holds around 21,000 clones; roughly 78% are singletons and the top ten take 45% to 70%. The sequenced sample was peripheral blood. Receptor source: a man at least 80 years old with acute or convalescent COVID-19.

V gene TRBV18 combines with J gene TRBJ2-7; tentatively, D is TRBD2 (6 bases). This CDR3 contains 17 residues. CDR1 is KGHSH, CDR2 LQKENI, per germline. The V and J ends lost 1 base and 0 bases respectively, with 16 bases between them. The CDR3 region has the DNA TGTGCCAGCTCACCACGTGGGGGGAGCGGGTACTCCTACGAGCAGTACTTC. Translating it yields CASSPRGGSGYSYEQYF.

This clone has just one count. The CDR3, as DNA: TGTGCCAGCAGCTTTTGGGACAGGGCCTATGAGCAGTTCTTC. Amino acids: CASSFWDRAYEQFF. The V gene is TRBV5-6, the J gene TRBJ2-1; 9 nucleotides line up with TRBD1. Germline V gene data show CDR1 as SGHDT and CDR2 as YYEEEE. Unmatched junction bases numbered 5, after V lost 2 bases and J lost 8 bases. CDR3 length: 14 residues.

The V and J genes are TRBV6-4 and TRBJ2-5, with D possibly TRBD1 on 5 matching bases. The CDR3 is 16 residues long. Germline-derived CDR1 and CDR2 are MRHNA and SNTAGT. With 8 bases removed from V and 2 bases from J, the gap between germline ends came to 21 bases. CDR3 sequence (DNA): TGTGCCAGCCTAGAATCTTACAGGCCGAAGCAAGAGACCCAGTACTTC. Its translation is CASLESYRPKQETQYF.

The genes are TRBV27 and TRBJ2-3; 8 bases agree with TRBD2. Germline V CDR1 and CDR2: MNHEY, SMNVEV (reference sequence). Unmatched junction bases numbered 7, after V lost 2 bases and J lost 0 bases. This CDR3 has 17 amino acids. The DNA of the CDR3 is TGTGCCAGCAGTTTAAGGGGTAGCGGGGCTAGCACAGATACGCAGTATTTT. Translation: CASSLRGSGASTDTQYF.

This clone has just one count. For the CDR3, the DNA is TGCAGCGTCGCCCCGGGACAGGGGTTCACTGAAGCTTTCTTT. This sequence encodes CSVAPGQGFTEAFF. The rearrangement joins TRBV29-1 to TRBJ1-1; 10 bases are shared with TRBD1. Looked up from germline, CDR1 is SQVTM and CDR2 is ANQGSEA. The V gene end was trimmed by 6 bases and the J gene end by 4 bases; junction bases not matched to a gene: 8. The CDR3 consists of 14 residues.

The genes are TRBV12-3 or TRBV12-4 and TRBJ1-1; D is perhaps TRBD1 (6 bases). CDR3 size: 11 residues. Deletions cut 6 bases from V and 7 bases from J, with 9 bases between. CDR3 region: CASSWDIEAFF. Here the CDR3 DNA reads TGTGCCAGCAGCTGGGACATTGAAGCTTTCTTT.

CDR3 residues: CASSIGGVEAFF. The CDR3 nucleotides read TGTGCCAGCAGCATAGGCGGGGTTGAAGCTTTCTTT. This chain connects TRBV6-6 to TRBJ1-1; unclear D gene. Trimming took 6 bases from V and 7 from J, leaving 12 bases between them. The germline V gene encodes CDR1 MNHNY and CDR2 SVGAGI (reference sequence). The CDR3 runs to 12 residues.

This chain connects TRBV30 to TRBJ1-5, with D possibly TRBD1 on 5 matching bases. The V end was cut by 3 bases, the J end by 5 bases, with 14 bases between. CDR1 and CDR2 from the germline V gene are GTSNPN and SVGIG (reference sequence). The CDR3 runs to 14 residues. Here the CDR3 reads CAWSGGGTHQPQHF. The CDR3 DNA reads as TGTGCCTGGAGCGGAGGAGGGACCCATCAGCCCCAGCATTTT.

This clone was seen more than once but under ten times. The rearrangement links TRBV7-6 to TRBJ2-1; 11 bases map to TRBD2. Losses at the gene ends were 1 base for V and 6 bases for J; bases not matched to a gene: 8. This CDR3 contains 17 residues. Germline lookup yields CDR1 SGHVS and CDR2 FNYEAQ. CDR3 residues: CASSLGSLAGAFNEQFF. CDR3 in DNA: TGTGCCAGCAGCTTAGGATCACTAGCGGGAGCGTTCAATGAGCAGTTCTTC.

The rearrangement links TRBV5-8 to TRBJ2-3, with a possible D match to TRBD2 (6 bases). From germline, CDR1 is SGHTS and CDR2 YDEGEE. The CDR3 is 14 residues long. V lost 2 bases and J 6 bases, leaving 13 bases between the germline ends. The CDR3 loop is CASSFTSLGDTQYF. In DNA form, the CDR3 reads TGTGCCAGCAGCTTTACTAGCCTAGGGGATACGCAGTATTTT.

The chain couples TRBV11-2 to TRBJ1-2; 10 nucleotides line up with TRBD1. The CDR3 runs to 17 residues. Germline V gene sequence: CDR1 SGHAT, CDR2 FQNNGV. V trimming: 5 bases; J trimming: 8 bases; junction bases outside the gene matches: 17. DNA of the CDR3: TGTGCCAGCAGCCAACCCCCCGGGACAGGGGTTGGGTGGGGCTACACCTTC. Its translation: CASSQPPGTGVGWGYTF.

This clone appeared a single time. V is TRBV11-2 and J is TRBJ1-1; D remains ambiguous. This CDR3 contains 14 residues. The V end lost 1 base, the J end lost 4 bases, and 10 bases lay between the germline ends. The germline CDR1 and CDR2 sequences are SGHAT and FQNNGV. In DNA form, the CDR3 reads TGTGCCAGCAGCTTAGTGACGACAACCACTGAAGCTTTCTTT. Translation gives CASSLVTTTTEAFF. The complete variable domain, with remaining parts taken from reference TRBV11-2 and TRBJ1-1, reads EAGVAQSPRYKIIEKRQSVAFWCNPISGHATLYWYQQILGQGPKLLIQFQNNGVVDDSQLPKDRFSAERLKGVDSTLKIQPAKLEDSAVYLCASSLVTTTTEAFFGQGTRLTVV.

The V and J genes are TRBV6-5 and TRBJ1-6, with D unclear. CDR1 is MNHEY and CDR2 is SVGAGI in the germline V gene. V was shortened by 8 bases and J by 7 bases, with 9 bases between the two germline ends. This CDR3 is built from 12 residues. CDR3 in amino acids: CASWTGNSPLHF. DNA for the CDR3: TGTGCCAGCTGGACGGGAAATTCACCCCTCCACTTT.

The rearrangement uses TRBV15 and TRBJ2-7; TRBD2 aligns across 8 bases. CDR3 size: 14 residues. V lost 1 base to trimming and J lost 6 bases; unmatched junction nucleotides: 5. Germline CDR1 reads LNHNV; CDR2 reads YYDKDF (reference sequence). DNA for the CDR3: TGTGCCACCAGCAGAGGGCGAGCGGGAGCCGAGCAGTACGTC. Its translation is CATSRGRAGAEQYV.

CDR3 in DNA: TGTGCCTGCACAACCGCTTCTAGGGGTGGCTACACCTTC. Amino acid sequence: CACTTASRGGYTF. V and J are TRBV30 and TRBJ1-2, with D maybe TRBD1 (5 bases). The CDR3 contains 13 residues. The ends were cut back, 6 bases at V and 7 bases at J, with 18 bases in the middle. Per the germline V gene, CDR1 is GTSNPN and CDR2 is SVGIG (reference sequence).

The chain is built from TRBV27 and TRBJ1-5, with D possibly TRBD1 on 6 matching bases. V lost 4 bases and J 3 bases, leaving 16 bases between the germline ends. The CDR3 length is 16 residues. Germline lookup yields CDR1 MNHEY and CDR2 SMNVEV (reference sequence). In nucleotides, the CDR3 is TGTGCCAGCAGTTCCCGCATCGGGGACAACAATCAGCCCCAGCATTTT. Its protein is CASSSRIGDNNQPQHF.

The V and J genes are TRBV24-1 and TRBJ2-7; D uncertain. V was cut by 3 bases and J by 5 bases, with 16 bases left in between. CDR1 and CDR2 from the germline V gene are KGHDR and SFDVKD. The CDR3 totals 15 residues. The CDR3 DNA reads as TGTGCCACCAGTGATCTAGTGAAGGAACGGGACGAGCAGTACGTC. Residues: CATSDLVKERDEQYV.

This clone came up a few times. Written as DNA, the CDR3 is TGTGCCAGCAGCTTGACACTAGCGGGACCAGAGACCCAGTACTTC. Translation: CASSLTLAGPETQYF. The chain combines TRBV11-2 with TRBJ2-5, with 10 bases aligning to TRBD2. Germline V gives CDR1 SGHAT, CDR2 FQNNGV. The CDR3 covers 15 residues. V shed 3 bases and J 4 bases; nucleotides not matched to a gene: 5.

CDR3 protein: CASSADQLWDTGPRSPLHF. DNA of the CDR3: TGTGCCAGCAGCGCAGATCAATTGTGGGACACAGGGCCTCGTTCACCCCTCCACTTT. The rearrangement joins TRBV9 to TRBJ1-6; tentative D call: TRBD1 (6 bases). CDR1 is SGDLS and CDR2 is YYNGEE in the germline V gene. The V and J ends lost 3 bases and 9 bases respectively, with 28 bases between them. This CDR3 comprises 19 residues.

The genes are TRBV5-6 and TRBJ1-1; 8 positions agree with TRBD1. CDR3 length: 14 residues. Germline CDR1 is SGHDT and CDR2 is YYEEEE. V lost 0 bases and J lost 4; bases outside the gene matches: 2. The DNA for the CDR3 is TGTGCCAGCAGCTTGGGACAGGGGCTCACTGAAGCTTTCTTT. Residues: CASSLGQGLTEAFF.

The chain recombines TRBV7-3 with TRBJ2-1, with D possibly matching TRBD1 (5 bases). The CDR3 runs 13 residues. CDR1 and CDR2 (germline): SGHTA, FQGTGA. V was clipped by 5 bases and J by 7 bases, with 12 bases between them. The CDR3 here is CASSLGRVNEQFF. The DNA for the CDR3 is TGTGCCAGCAGCCTGGGCAGGGTGAATGAGCAGTTCTTC.

This sequence joins TRBV5-1 and TRBJ1-1; weak D call: TRBD1 (6 bases). Between the trimmed V and J ends, which lost 4 bases and 4 bases, there was a span of 20 bases. The CDR3 covers 16 residues. Germline V gene data show CDR1 as SGHRS and CDR2 as YFSETQ. This chain's CDR3 is CASSPLGGAVGTEAFF. The CDR3 DNA is TGCGCCAGCAGCCCTCTTGGGGGCGCGGTGGGCACTGAAGCTTTCTTT. Combining the CDR3 with reference TRBV5-1 and TRBJ1-1 gives the whole variable domain KAGVTQTPRYLIKTRGQQVTLSCSPISGHRSVSWYQQTPGQGLQFLFEYFSETQRNKGNFPGRFSGRQFSNSRSEMNVSTLELGDSALYLCASSPLGGAVGTEAFFGQGTRLTVV.

The CDR3 reads CASSVDDSYNSPLHF. The CDR3 DNA follows: TGTGCCAGCAGCGTAGATGACAGCTATAATTCACCCCTCCACTTT. The genes are TRBV9 and TRBJ1-6, with a weak D call TRBD1 (5 bases). The V gene's germline CDR1 is SGDLS and CDR2 YYNGEE. V was cut by 0 bases and J by 3 bases, with 7 bases left in between. CDR3 length: 15 amino acids.

The chain recombines TRBV13 with TRBJ1-1; TRBD1 matches 8 bases. The CDR3 is 15 residues long. The ends lost 3 bases at V and 5 bases at J; junction bases unmatched: 8. CDR1 and CDR2 (germline): PRHDT, FYEKMQ (reference sequence). The CDR3 region has the DNA TGTGCCAGCAGCTTCGCAGGGGGCCGGGTGACTGAAGCTTTCTTT. Its protein product is CASSFAGGRVTEAFF.

The chain recombines TRBV6-6 with TRBJ2-2; 9 bases align to TRBD1. CDR3 size: 17 residues. Germline values: CDR1 MNHNY, CDR2 SVGAGI (reference sequence). V lost 6 bases to trimming and J lost 1 base; unmatched junction nucleotides: 9. DNA for the CDR3: TGTGCCAGCAGCCGACTACAGGGGGCTGGGAACACCGGGGAGCTGTTTTTT. Amino acids: CASSRLQGAGNTGELFF.

This sequence joins TRBV14 and TRBJ2-1, with 11 bases aligning to TRBD2. The CDR3 sequence is 17 residues long. The germline CDR1 and CDR2 sequences are SGHDN and FVKESK. The trim removed 0 bases at V and 7 bases at J, leaving 8 bases unmatched. The CDR3 DNA reads as TGTGCCAGCAGCCAAGAACGTTTAGCGGGAGGGCGGAATGAGCAGTTCTTC. It yields the protein CASSQERLAGGRNEQFF.

This sequence joins TRBV5-5 and TRBJ1-1; tentative D call: TRBD1 (5 bases). This CDR3 contains 15 residues. Per germline, CDR1 SGHKS and CDR2 YYEKEE (reference sequence). Between the trimmed V and J ends, which lost 3 bases and 0 bases, there was a span of 12 bases. The CDR3 protein is CASSSRSGVNTEAFF. The CDR3 nucleotides are TGTGCCAGCAGCTCCCGTTCGGGGGTGAACACTGAAGCTTTCTTT.

The genes are TRBV27 and TRBJ2-4, with 7 bases fitting TRBD2. Germline trimming cut 7 bases from V and 6 bases from J; bases unmatched to any gene: 15. The CDR3 spans 16 residues. In germline, CDR1 is MNHEY, CDR2 SMNVEV (reference sequence). In DNA, the CDR3 is TGTGCCAGCACCTCTACGCCTGGGGGGGGGTCAAACATTCAGTACTTC. The encoded protein is CASTSTPGGGSNIQYF.

The V call is TRBV2, the J call TRBJ1-1; the D gene is possibly TRBD1 (5 bases). The CDR3 totals 13 residues. Trimming took 6 bases from V and 7 from J, leaving 15 bases between them. Germline V CDR1 and CDR2: SNHLY, FYNNEI. The CDR3 DNA follows: TGTGCCAGCAGAGCAGGGTCGGGGGGTGAAGCTTTCTTT. It is translated as CASRAGSGGEAFF.

This CDR3 is CASSLADYHTDTQYF. The CDR3 coding sequence is TGTGCCAGCAGCTTGGCGGACTACCACACAGATACGCAGTATTTT. This chain connects TRBV7-2 to TRBJ2-3, with D tentatively TRBD2 (6 bases). Germline CDR1 reads SGHTA; CDR2 reads FQGNSA. This CDR3 has 15 amino acids. The ends were cut back, 3 bases at V and 2 bases at J, with 12 bases in the middle.